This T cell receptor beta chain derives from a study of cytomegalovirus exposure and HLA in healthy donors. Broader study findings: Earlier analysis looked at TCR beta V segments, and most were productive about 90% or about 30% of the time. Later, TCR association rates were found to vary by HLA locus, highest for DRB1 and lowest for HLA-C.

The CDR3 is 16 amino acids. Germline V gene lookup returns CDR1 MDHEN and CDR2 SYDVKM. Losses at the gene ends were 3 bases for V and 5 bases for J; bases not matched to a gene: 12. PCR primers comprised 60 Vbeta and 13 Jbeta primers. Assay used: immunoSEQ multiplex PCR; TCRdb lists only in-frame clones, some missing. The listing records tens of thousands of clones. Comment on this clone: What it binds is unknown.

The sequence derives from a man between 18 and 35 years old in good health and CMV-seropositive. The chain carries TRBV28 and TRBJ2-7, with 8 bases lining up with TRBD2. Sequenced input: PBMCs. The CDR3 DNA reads TGTGCCAGCAGTTTGATCCAGAGCGGGAGTGCCCACGAGCAGTACTTC. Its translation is CASSLIQSGSAHEQYF.